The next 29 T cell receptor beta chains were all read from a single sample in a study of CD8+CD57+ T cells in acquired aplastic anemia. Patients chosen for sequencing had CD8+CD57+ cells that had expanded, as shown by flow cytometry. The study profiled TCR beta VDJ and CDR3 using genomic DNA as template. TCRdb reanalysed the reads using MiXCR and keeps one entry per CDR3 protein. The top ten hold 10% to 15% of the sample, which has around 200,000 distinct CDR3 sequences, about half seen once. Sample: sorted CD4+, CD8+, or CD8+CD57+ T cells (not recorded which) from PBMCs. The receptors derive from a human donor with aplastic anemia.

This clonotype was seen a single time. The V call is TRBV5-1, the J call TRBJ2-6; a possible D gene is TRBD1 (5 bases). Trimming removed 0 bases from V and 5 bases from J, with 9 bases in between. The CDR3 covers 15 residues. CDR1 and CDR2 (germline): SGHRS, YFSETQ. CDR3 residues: CASSLGQMRANVLTF. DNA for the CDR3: TGCGCCAGCAGCTTGGGACAGATGCGGGCCAACGTCCTGACTTTC.

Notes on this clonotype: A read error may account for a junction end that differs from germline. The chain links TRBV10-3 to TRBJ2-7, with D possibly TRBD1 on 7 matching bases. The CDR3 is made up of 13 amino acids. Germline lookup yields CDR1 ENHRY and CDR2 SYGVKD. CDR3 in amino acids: CAIKGQGGDGQYF. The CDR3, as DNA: TGTGCTATCAAAGGGCAGGGGGGCGACGGGCAGTACTTC.

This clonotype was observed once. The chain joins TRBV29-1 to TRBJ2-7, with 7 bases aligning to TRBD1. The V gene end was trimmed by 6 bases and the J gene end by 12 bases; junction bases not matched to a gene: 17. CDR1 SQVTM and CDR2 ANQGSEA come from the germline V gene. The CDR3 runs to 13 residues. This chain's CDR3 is CSVDPGQRPPRYF. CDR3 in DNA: TGCAGCGTCGACCCGGGACAGCGCCCCCCTCGGTACTTC.

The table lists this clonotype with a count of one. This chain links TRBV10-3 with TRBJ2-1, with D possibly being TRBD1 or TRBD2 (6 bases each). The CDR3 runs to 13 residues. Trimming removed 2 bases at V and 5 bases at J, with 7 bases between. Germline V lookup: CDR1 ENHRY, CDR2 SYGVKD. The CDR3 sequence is CAISEGGHNEQFF. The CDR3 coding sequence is TGTGCCATCAGTGAGGGGGGGCACAATGAGCAGTTCTTC.

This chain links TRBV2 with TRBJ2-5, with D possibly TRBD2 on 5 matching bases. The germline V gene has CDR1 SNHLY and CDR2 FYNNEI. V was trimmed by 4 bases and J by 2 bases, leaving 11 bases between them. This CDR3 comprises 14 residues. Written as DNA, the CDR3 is TGTGCCAGCAGTGGTACTAGACAACAAGAGACCCAGTACTTC. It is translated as CASSGTRQQETQYF.

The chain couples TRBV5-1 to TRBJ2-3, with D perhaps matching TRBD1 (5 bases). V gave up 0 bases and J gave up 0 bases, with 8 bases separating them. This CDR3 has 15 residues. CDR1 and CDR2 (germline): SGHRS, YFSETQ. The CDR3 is CASSLAGLSTDTQYF. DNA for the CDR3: TGCGCCAGCAGCTTGGCAGGGTTGAGCACAGATACGCAGTATTTT.

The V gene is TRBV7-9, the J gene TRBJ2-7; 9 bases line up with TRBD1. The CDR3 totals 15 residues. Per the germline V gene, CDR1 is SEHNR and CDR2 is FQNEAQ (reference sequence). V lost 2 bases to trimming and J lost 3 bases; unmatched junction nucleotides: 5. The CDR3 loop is CASSLFPGQGYEQYF. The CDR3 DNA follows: TGTGCCAGCAGCTTATTCCCGGGACAGGGCTACGAGCAGTACTTC. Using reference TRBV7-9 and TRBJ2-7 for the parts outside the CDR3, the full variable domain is DTGVSQNPRHKITKRGQNVTFRCDPISEHNRLYWYRQTLGQGPEFLTYFQNEAQLEKSRLLSDRFSAERPKGSFSTLEIQRTEQGDSAMYLCASSLFPGQGYEQYFGPGTRLTVT.

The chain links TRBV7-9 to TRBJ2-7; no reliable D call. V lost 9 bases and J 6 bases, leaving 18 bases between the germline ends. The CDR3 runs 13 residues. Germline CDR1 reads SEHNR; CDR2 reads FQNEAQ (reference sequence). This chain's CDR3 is CASSISRFAEQYF. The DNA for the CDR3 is TGTGCCAGTAGTATCAGTAGGTTTGCCGAGCAGTACTTC.

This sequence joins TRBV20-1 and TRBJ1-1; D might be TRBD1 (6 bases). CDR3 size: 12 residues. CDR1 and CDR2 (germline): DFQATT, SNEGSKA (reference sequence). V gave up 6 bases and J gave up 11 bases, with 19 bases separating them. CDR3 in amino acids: CSATGTSSMAFF. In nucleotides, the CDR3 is TGCAGTGCCACCGGGACATCATCAATGGCTTTCTTT.

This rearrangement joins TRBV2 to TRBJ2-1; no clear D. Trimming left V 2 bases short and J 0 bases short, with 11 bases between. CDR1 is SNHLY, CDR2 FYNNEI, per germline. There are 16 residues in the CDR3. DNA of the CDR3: TGTGCCAGCAGTGAACTCGGATTCAGCTCCTACAATGAGCAGTTCTTC. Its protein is CASSELGFSSYNEQFF.

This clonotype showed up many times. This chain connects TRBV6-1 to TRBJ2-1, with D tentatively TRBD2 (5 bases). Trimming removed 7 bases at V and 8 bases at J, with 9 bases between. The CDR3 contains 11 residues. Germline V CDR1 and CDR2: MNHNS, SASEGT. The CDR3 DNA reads TGTGCCAGCACAGACTATTATGAGCAGTTCTTC. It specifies CASTDYYEQFF.

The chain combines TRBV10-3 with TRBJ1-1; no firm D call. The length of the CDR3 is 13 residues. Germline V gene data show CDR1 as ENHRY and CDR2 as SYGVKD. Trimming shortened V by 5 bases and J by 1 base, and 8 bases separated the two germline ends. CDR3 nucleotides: TGTGCCATCAGTCAAGACCCGAACACTGAAGCTTTCTTT. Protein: CAISQDPNTEAFF.

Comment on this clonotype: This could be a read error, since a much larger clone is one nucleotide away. Here the CDR3 reads CASGLGQGGSPLHF. CDR3 nucleotide sequence: TGTGCCAGCGGTTTGGGACAGGGGGGTTCACCCCTCCACTTT. The chain uses TRBV27 and TRBJ1-6, with TRBD1 matching over 11 bases. The CDR3 runs to 14 residues. Germline V CDR1 and CDR2: MNHEY, SMNVEV (reference sequence).

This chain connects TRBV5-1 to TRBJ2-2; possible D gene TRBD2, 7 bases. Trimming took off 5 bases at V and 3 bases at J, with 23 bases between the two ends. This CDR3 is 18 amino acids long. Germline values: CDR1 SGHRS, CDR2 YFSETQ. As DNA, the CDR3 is TGCGCCAGCAGAACGGCGGGACCCGGGGGGCTGGACACCGGGGAGCTGTTTTTT. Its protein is CASRTAGPGGLDTGELFF.

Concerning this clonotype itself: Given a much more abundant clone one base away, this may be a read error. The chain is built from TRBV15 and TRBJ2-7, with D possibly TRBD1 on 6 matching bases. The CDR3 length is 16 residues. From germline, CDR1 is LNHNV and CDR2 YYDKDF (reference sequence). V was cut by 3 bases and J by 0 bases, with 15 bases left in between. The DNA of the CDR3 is TGTGCCACCAGCAGTAGTGTGGGGGCCAGCTCCTACGAGCAGTACTTC. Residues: CATSSSVGASSYEQYF.

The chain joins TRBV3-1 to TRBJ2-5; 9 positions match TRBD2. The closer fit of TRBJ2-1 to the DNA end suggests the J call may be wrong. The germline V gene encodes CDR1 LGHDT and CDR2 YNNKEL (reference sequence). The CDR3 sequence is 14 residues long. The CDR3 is CASSHRRGGNEQFF. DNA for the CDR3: TGTGCCAGCAGCCATCGGCGGGGGGGGAATGAGCAGTTCTTC.

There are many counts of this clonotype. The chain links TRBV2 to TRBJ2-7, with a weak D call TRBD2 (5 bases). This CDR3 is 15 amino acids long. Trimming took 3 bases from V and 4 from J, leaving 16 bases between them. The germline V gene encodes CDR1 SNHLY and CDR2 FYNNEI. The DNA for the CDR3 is TGTGCCAGCAGTGATCGGGTTGGGAGTCCTTACGAGCAGTACTTC. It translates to CASSDRVGSPYEQYF.

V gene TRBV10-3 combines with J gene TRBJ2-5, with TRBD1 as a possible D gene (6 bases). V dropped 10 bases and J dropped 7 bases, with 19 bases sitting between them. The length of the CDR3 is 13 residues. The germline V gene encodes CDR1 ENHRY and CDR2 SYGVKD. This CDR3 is CASRADSTRTQYF. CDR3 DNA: TGTGCCAGCAGAGCGGACAGTACGCGGACCCAGTACTTC.

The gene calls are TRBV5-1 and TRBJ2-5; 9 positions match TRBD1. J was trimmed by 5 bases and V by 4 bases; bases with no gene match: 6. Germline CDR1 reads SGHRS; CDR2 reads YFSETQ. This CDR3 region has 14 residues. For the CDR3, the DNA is TGCGCCAGCAGCGTACAGGGGGCGCGGGAGACCCAGTACTTC. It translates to CASSVQGARETQYF.

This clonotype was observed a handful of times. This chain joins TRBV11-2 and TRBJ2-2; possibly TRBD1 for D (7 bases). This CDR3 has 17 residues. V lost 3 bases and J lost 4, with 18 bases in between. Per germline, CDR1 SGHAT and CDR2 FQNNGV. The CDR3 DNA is TGTGCCAGCAGCTTCTTGGCTAGGGGGCGGGGCACCGGGGAGCTGTTTTTT. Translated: CASSFLARGRGTGELFF.

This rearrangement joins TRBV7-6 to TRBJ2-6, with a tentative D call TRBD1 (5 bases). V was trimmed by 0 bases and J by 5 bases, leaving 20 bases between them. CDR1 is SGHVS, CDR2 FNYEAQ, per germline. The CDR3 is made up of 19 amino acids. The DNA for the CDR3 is TGTGCCAGCAGCTTAGCGTATGGAGAAGGGGCCGAATGGGCCAACGTCCTGACTTTC. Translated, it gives CASSLAYGEGAEWANVLTF.

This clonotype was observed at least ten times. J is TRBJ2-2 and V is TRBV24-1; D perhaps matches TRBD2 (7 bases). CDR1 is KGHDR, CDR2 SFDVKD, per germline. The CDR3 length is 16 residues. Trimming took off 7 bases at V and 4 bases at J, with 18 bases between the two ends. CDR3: CATRGGAAAGTGELFF. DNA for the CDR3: TGTGCCACCAGAGGGGGGGCAGCGGCCGGCACCGGGGAGCTGTTTTTT.

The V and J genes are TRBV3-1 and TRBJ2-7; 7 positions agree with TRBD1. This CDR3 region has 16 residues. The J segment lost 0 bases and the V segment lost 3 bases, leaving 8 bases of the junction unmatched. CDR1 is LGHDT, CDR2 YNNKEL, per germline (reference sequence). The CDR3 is CASSQRTGLHSYEQYF. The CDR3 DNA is TGTGCCAGCAGCCAGAGGACAGGACTTCACTCCTACGAGCAGTACTTC.

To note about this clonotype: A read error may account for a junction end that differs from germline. CDR3: CASSQDPRTSGGFVF. The CDR3 bases are TGTGCCAGCAGCCAAGACCCTAGAACTAGCGGGGGGTTTGTATTT. This chain uses TRBV3-1 with TRBJ2-3; 12 nucleotides line up with TRBD2. Germline CDR1 reads LGHDT; CDR2 reads YNNKEL (reference sequence). There are 15 residues in the CDR3.

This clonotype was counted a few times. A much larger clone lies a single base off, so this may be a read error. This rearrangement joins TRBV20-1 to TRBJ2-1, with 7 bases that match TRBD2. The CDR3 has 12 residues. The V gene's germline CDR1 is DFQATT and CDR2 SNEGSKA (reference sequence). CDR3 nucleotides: TGCAGTGCTTATCGGGACTACAGTGAGCAGTTCTTC. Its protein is CSAYRDYSEQFF.

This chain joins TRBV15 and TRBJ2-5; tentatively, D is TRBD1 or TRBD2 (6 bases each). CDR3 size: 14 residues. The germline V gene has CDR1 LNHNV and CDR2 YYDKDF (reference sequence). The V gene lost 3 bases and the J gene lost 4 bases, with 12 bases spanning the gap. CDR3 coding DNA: TGTGCCACCAGCAGCTACAGGGACTCAGAGACCCAGTACTTC. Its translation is CATSSYRDSETQYF.

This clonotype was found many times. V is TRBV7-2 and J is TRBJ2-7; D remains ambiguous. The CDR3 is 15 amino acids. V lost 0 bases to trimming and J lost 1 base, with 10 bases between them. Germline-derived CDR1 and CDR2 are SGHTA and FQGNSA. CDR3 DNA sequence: TGTGCCAGCAGCTTAGCAGCGCGGATTTCCTACGAGCAGTACTTC. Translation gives CASSLAARISYEQYF.

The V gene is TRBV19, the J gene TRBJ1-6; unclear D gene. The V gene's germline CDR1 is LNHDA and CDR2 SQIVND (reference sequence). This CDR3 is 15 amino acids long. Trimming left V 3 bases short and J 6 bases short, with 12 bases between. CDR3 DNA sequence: TGTGCCAGTAGTATGGTAAGGGATGGTAATTCACCCCTCCACTTT. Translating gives CASSMVRDGNSPLHF.

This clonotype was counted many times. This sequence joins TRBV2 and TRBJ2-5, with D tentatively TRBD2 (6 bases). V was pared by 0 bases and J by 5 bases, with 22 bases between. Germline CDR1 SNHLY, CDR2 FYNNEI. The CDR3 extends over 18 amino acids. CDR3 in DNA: TGTGCCAGCAGTGAAGCGGATATAGCGGACCTAACGAAGGAGACCCAGTACTTC. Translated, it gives CASSEADIADLTKETQYF.